This record looks at one T cell receptor (beta chain) sequence and its context. The junction and the germline gene differ at one end; a read error may be behind it. This entry is derived from a study of Ad26.COV2.S vaccination and SARS-CoV-2 variants. The assay was immunoSEQ multiplex PCR, and TCRdb's table has in-frame clones only and misses some. The repertoire holds some 500,000 clones, with roughly 89% as singletons. Treatment: roughly 18 received Ad26.COV2.S at low or high dose, single or two shots; roughly five received placebo; per-sample allocation not given. Vaccine and placebo recipients were sampled on day 63 after the first injection. CDR1 LNHDA and CDR2 SQIVND come from the germline V gene (reference sequence). This CDR3 region has 13 residues.

This clonotype was obtained from a person between 18 and 65 years old who received the Ad26.COV2.S COVID-19 vaccine or a placebo. The material was peripheral blood, obtained in a trial of Ad26.COV2.S vaccine versus placebo. The J gene is TRBJ2-5, the V gene TRBV19; D is ambiguous. CDR3 amino acids: CASSIDTEEPQYF. CDR3 sequence (DNA): TGTGCCAGTAGTATAGATACCGAAGAGCCCCAGTACTTC.